Frequency places the clone carrying this T cell receptor (beta chain) as medium-sized. Its antigen remains unidentified. Live CSF cells were sorted with a live/dead marker for droplet-based sequencing. Germline values: CDR1 SGHTA, CDR2 FQGNSA. This CDR3 is built from 15 residues. TCRdb reprocessed the 10x single-cell sequencing reads and reports one entry per CDR3 protein, with no DNA. The sample is made up of some 1,400 distinct CDR3 sequences, and the top ten hold roughly a fifth of it. This entry is derived from a study of CD8 T cells in cerebrospinal fluid in Alzheimer's disease. Overall study context: Two single-cell methods, plate-based nested PCR and droplet-based sequencing, assessed CSF clonal expansion.

Study-level points and caveats: Healthy subjects less often had a clone of at least 3% than Alzheimer's patients. Patients with mild cognitive impairment or Alzheimer's disease had a larger top CSF clone percentage than controls.

The chain links TRBV7-2 to TRBJ2-1; TCRdb designates TRBD1, a call that cannot be tested without DNA. The sequence came from a human donor with mild cognitive impairment. Sample: cerebrospinal fluid. The CDR3 loop is CASSLDRGGYNEQFF.